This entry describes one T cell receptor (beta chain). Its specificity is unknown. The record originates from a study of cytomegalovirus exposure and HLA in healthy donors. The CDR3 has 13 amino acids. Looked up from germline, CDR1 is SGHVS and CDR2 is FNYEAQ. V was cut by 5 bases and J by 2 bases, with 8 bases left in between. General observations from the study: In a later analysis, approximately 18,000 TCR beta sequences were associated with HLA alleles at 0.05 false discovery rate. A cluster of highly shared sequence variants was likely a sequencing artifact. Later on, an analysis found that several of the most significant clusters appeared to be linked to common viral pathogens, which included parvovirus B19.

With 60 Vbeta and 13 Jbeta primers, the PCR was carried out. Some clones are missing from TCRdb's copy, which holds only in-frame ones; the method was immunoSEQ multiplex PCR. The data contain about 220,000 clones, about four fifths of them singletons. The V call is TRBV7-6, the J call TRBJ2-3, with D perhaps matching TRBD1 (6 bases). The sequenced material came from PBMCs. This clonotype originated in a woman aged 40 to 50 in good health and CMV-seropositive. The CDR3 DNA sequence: TGTGCCAGCAGCCGACAGGACACAGATACGCAGTATTTT. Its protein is CASSRQDTDTQYF.